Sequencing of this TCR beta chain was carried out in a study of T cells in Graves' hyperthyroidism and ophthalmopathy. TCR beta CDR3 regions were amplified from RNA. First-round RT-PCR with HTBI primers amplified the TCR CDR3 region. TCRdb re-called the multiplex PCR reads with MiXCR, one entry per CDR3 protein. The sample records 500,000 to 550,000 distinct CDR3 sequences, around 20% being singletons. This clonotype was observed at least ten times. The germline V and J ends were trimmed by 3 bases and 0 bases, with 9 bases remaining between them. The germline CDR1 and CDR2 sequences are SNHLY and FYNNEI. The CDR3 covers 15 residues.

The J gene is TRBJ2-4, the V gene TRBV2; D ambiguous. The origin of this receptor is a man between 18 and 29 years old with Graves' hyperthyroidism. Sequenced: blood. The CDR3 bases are TGTGCCAGCAGTGAGAGTACCCGAGCCAAAAACATTCAGTACTTC. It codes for CASSESTRAKNIQYF.